This TCR beta chain was retrieved from a study of shared clonotypes between healthy human individuals. Germline V lookup: CDR1 KGHSH, CDR2 LQKENI. There are 12 residues in the CDR3. Between the trimmed V and J ends, which lost 1 base and 5 bases, there was a span of 5 bases. At a deep level, the assay was run. About 30,000 T cell genomes (around 190 ng DNA) went into each sorted-subset replicate. The repertoire was sequenced with immunoSEQ multiplex PCR; TCRdb's copy has only in-frame clones and lacks some. The profile shows roughly 2 million clones, under 97% of them singletons. As for this clone: Its antigen is not known. This same CDR3 is encoded by further DNA sequences in the sample.

Study outcomes and limitations: Estimated richness was generally greater in naive than memory subsets.

This TCR derives from a man aged 18 to 29 in good health. Sequencing was carried out using naive CD4+ T cells sorted from blood. Subset given: CD45RA+ positively selected. V gene TRBV18 combines with J gene TRBJ2-5; D is uncertain. CDR3 loop: CASSPLGETQYF. The CDR3 bases are TGTGCCAGCTCACCACTGGGGGAGACCCAGTACTTC.